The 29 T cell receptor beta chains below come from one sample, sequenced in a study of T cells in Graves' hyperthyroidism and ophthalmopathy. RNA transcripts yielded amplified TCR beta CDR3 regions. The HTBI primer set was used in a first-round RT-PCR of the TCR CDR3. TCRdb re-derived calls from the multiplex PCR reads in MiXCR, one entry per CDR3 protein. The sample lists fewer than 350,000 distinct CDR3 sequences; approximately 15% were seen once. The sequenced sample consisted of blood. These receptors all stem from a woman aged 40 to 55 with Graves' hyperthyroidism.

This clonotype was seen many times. CDR3 sequence: CASSQGYYEQYF. The CDR3 bases are TGTGCCAGCTCGCAGGGGTACTACGAGCAGTACTTC. The chain uses TRBV2 and TRBJ2-7, with D possibly being TRBD1 (6 bases). The CDR3 is 12 amino acids. CDR1 is SNHLY, CDR2 FYNNEI, per germline. V dropped 8 bases and J dropped 3 bases, with 11 bases sitting between them.

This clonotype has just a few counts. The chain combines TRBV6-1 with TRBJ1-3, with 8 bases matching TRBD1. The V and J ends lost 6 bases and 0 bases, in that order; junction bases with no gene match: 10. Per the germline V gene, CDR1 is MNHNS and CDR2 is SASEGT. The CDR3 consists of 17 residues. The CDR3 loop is CASSRGQGAFSGNTIYF. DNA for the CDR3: TGTGCCAGCAGCCGCGGACAGGGAGCTTTCTCTGGAAACACCATATATTTT.

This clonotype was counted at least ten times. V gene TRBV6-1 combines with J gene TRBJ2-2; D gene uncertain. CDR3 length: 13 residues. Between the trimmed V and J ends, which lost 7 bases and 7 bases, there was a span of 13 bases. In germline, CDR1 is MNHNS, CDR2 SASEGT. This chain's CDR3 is CASKVWIDGELFF. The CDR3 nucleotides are TGTGCCAGCAAGGTCTGGATCGACGGGGAGCTGTTTTTT.

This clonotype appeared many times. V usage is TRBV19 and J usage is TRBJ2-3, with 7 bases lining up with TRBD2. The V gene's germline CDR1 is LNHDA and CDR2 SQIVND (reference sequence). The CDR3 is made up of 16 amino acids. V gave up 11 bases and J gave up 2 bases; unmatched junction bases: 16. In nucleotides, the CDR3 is TGTGCCGGGCTACCCCCGGGGAGGGACTTCACAGATACGCAGTATTTT. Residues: CAGLPPGRDFTDTQYF.

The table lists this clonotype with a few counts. The CDR3 reads CASSVEGRGLDEQYF. Here the CDR3 DNA reads TGTGCCAGCAGCGTAGAAGGCAGGGGGCTGGACGAGCAGTACTTC. The rearrangement joins TRBV9 to TRBJ2-7; TRBD1 aligns across 8 bases. V lost 0 bases to trimming and J lost 5 bases; unmatched junction nucleotides: 7. Germline CDR1 and CDR2: SGDLS and YYNGEE. The CDR3 is made up of 15 amino acids.

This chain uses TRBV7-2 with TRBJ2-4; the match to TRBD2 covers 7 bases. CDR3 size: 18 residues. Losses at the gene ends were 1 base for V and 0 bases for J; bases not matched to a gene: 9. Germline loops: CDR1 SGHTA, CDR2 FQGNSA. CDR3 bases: TGTGCCAGCAGCTTAGGGGCGGGAGTATGGGTAGCCAAAAACATTCAGTACTTC. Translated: CASSLGAGVWVAKNIQYF. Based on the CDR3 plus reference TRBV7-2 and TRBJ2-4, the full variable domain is GAGVSQSPSNKVTEKGKDVELRCDPISGHTALYWYRQSLGQGLEFLIYFQGNSAPDKSGLPSDRFSAERTGGSVSTLTIQRTQQEDSAVYLCASSLGAGVWVAKNIQYFGAGTRLSVL.

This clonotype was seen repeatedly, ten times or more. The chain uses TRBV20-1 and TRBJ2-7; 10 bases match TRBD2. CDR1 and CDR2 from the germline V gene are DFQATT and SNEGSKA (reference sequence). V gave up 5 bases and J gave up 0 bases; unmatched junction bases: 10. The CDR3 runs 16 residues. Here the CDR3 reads CSAPLTSGIYSYEQYF. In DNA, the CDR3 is TGCAGTGCTCCCCTCACTAGCGGGATTTACTCCTACGAGCAGTACTTC.

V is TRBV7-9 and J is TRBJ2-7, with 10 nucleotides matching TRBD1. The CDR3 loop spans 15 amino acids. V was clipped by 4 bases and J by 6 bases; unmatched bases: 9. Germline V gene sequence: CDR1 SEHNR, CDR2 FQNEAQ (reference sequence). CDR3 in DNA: TGTGCCAGCAGCTCGCCGGGACAGGGGCGCTGCGAGCAGTACTTC. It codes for CASSSPGQGRCEQYF.

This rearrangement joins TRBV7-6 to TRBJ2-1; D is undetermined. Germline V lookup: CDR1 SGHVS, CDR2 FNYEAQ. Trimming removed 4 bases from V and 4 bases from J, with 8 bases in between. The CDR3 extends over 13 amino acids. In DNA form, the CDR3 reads TGTGCCAGCAGCTCCATGACTTACAATGAGCAGTTCTTC. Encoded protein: CASSSMTYNEQFF.

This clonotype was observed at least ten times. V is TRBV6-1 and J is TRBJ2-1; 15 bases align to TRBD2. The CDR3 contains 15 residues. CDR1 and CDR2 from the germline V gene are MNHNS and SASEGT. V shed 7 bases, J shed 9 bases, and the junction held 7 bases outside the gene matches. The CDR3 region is CASTRTSGRAGEQFF. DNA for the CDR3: TGTGCCAGCACCCGGACTAGCGGGAGGGCCGGTGAGCAGTTCTTC.

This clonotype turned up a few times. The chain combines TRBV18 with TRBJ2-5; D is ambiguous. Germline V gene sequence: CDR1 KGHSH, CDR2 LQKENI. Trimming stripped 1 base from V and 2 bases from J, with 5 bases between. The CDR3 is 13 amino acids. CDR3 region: CASSPQFQETQYF. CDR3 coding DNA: TGTGCCAGCTCACCACAATTTCAAGAGACCCAGTACTTC.

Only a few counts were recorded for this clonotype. The CDR3 spells CASSRPAEIFTYEQYF. CDR3 coding DNA: TGTGCCAGCAGCCGTCCGGCGGAAATATTTACCTACGAGCAGTACTTC. The chain employs TRBV5-8 and TRBJ2-7; unclear D gene. Germline V gene lookup returns CDR1 SGHTS and CDR2 YDEGEE. The CDR3 contains 16 residues. The V end was cut by 4 bases, the J end by 2 bases, with 19 bases between.

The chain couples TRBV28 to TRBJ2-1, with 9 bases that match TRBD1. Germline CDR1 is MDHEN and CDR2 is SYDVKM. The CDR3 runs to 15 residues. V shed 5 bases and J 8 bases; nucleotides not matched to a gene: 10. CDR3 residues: CASSQPGQGRDEQFF. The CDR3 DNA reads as TGTGCCAGCAGTCAACCGGGACAGGGTCGGGATGAGCAGTTCTTC. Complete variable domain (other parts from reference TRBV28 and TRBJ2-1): DVKVTQSSRYLVKRTGEKVFLECVQDMDHENMFWYRQDPGLGLRLIYFSYDVKMKEKGDIPEGYSVSREKKERFSLILESASTNQTSMYLCASSQPGQGRDEQFFGPGTRLTVL.

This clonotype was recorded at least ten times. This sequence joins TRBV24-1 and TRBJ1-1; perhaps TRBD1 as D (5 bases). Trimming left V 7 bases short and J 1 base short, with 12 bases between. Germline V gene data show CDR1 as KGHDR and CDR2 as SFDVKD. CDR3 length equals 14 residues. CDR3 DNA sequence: TGTGCCACCAGGACGACAGAACCGAACACTGAAGCTTTCTTT. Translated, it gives CATRTTEPNTEAFF.

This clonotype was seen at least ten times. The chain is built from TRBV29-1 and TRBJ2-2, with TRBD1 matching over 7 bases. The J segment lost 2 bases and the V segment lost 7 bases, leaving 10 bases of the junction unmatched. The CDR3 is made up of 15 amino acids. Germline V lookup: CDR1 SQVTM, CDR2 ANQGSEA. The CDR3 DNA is TGCAGCGCCCGGGACAGCCGGCAAAACACCGGGGAGCTGTTTTTT. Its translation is CSARDSRQNTGELFF.

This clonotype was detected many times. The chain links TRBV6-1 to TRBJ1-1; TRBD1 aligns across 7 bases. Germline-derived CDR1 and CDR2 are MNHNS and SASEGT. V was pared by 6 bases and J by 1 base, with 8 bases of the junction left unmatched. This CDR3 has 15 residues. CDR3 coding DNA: TGTGCCAGCAGAGACCGACAGGGATCGAACACTGAAGCTTTCTTT. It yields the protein CASRDRQGSNTEAFF.

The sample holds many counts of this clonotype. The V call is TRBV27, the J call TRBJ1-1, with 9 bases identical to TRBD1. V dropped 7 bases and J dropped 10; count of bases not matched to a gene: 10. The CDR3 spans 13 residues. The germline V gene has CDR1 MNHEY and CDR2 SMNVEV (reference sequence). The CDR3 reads CASNQQGARRAFF. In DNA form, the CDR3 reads TGTGCCAGCAATCAACAGGGGGCAAGAAGAGCTTTCTTT.

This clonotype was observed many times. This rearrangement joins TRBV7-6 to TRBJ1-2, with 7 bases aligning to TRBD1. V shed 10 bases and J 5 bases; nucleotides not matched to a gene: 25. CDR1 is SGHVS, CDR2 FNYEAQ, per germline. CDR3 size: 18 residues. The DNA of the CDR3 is TGTGCCATCCGACCATACTCGGGACAGACTCCGGGGGAGTATGGCTACACCTTC. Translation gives CAIRPYSGQTPGEYGYTF.

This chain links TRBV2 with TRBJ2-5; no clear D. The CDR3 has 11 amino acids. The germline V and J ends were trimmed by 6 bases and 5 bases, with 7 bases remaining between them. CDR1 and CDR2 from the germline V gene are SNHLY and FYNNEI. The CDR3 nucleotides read TGTGCCAGCAGGTCCGCGGAGACCCAGTACTTC. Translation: CASRSAETQYF.

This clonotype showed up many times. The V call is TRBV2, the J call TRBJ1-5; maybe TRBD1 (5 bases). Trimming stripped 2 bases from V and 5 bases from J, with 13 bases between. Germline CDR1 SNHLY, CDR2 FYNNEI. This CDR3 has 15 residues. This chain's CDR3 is CASSEFIGTDQPQHF. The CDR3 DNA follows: TGTGCCAGCAGTGAATTCATCGGGACTGATCAGCCCCAGCATTTT.

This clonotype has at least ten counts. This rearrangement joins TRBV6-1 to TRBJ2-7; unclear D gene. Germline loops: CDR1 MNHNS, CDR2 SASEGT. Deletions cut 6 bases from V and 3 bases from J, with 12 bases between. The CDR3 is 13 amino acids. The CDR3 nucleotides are TGTGCCAGCAGGATCGGGTCTTACTACGAGCAGTACTTC. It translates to CASRIGSYYEQYF.

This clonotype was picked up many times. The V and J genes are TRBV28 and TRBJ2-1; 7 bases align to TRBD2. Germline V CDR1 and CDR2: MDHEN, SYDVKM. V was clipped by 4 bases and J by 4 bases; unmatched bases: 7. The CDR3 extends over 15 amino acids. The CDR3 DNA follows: TGTGCCAGCAGTTATCGTCGGGAGGTTTACAATGAGCAGTTCTTC. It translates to CASSYRREVYNEQFF.

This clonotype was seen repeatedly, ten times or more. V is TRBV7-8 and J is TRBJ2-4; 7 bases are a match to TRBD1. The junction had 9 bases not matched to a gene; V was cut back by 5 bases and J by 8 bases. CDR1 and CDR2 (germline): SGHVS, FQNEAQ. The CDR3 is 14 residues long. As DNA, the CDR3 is TGTGCCAGCAGCGCCGGCGACAGGGCTGACATTCAGTACTTC. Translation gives CASSAGDRADIQYF.

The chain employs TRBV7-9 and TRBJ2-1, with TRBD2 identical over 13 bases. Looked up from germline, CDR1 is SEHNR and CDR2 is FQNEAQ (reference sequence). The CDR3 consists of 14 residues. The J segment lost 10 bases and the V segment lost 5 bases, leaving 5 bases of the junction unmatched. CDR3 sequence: CASSPGLAGWEQFF. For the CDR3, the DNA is TGTGCCAGCAGCCCGGGACTAGCGGGATGGGAGCAGTTCTTC.

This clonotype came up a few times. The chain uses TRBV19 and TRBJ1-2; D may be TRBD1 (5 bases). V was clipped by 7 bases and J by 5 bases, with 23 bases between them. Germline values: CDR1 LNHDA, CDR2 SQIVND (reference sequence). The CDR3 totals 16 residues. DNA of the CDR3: TGTGCCAGTAAACGCCCGGACCGAAGGCGGGGGTATGGCTACACCTTC. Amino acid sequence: CASKRPDRRRGYGYTF.

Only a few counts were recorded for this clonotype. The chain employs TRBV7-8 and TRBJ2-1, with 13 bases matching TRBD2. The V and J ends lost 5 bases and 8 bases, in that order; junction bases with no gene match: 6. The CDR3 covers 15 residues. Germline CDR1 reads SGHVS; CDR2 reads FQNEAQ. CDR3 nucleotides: TGTGCCAGCAGCCCAACCGGGACTAGCGGGGATGAGCAGTTCTTC. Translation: CASSPTGTSGDEQFF.

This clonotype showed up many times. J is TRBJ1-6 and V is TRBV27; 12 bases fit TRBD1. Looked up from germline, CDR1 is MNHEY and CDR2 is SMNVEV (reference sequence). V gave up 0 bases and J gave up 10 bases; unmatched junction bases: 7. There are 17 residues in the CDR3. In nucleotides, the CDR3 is TGTGCCAGCAGTTTATCGTGGGGACAGGGGGCAGGGTCACCCCTCCACTTT. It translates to CASSLSWGQGAGSPLHF.

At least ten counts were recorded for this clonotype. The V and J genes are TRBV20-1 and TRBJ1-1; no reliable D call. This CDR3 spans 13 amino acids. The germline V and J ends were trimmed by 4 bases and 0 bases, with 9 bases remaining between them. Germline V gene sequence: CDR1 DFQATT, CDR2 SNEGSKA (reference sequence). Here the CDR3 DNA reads TGCAGTGCTAAAAATCAGCTGAACACTGAAGCTTTCTTT. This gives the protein CSAKNQLNTEAFF.

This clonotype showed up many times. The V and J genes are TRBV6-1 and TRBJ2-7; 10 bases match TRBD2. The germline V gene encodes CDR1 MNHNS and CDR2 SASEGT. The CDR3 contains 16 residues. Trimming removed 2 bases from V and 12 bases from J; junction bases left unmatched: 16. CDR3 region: CASSERPSGRLTSTYF. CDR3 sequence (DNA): TGTGCCAGCAGTGAAAGGCCTAGCGGGAGACTTACGAGTACGTACTTC.